The clone carrying this T cell receptor beta chain was detected a few times. The target antigen is unknown. This record belongs to a study of cytomegalovirus exposure and HLA in healthy donors. In the study overall: Of around 400 genotyped donors, 81% grouped in the Caucasian-associated ancestry cluster.

The PCR employed 60 Vbeta primers together with 13 Jbeta primers. The method was immunoSEQ multiplex PCR; TCRdb's version includes in-frame clones alone and lacks a portion of them. The sample has approximately 190,000 clones, 75% to 85% seen once. General study findings and limits: Previously analyzed data showed that most TCR beta V segments were productive at a frequency of about 87% or about 30%.

CDR3 length: 14 residues. Germline CDR1 and CDR2: MNHNS and SASEGT. V was pared by 4 bases and J by 5 bases, with 12 bases between. Healthy bone marrow donors made up the cohort. These donors counted as nominally healthy when sampled, but unrecorded immune exposures were likely. The receptor's source is a young woman in good health and CMV-seronegative. The chain uses TRBV6-1 and TRBJ1-5; D is unclear. The sample comprised PBMCs. The CDR3 DNA reads as TGTGCCAGCAGTGGACCGGGTCCCGATCAGCCCCAGCATTTT. It is translated as CASSGPGPDQPQHF.